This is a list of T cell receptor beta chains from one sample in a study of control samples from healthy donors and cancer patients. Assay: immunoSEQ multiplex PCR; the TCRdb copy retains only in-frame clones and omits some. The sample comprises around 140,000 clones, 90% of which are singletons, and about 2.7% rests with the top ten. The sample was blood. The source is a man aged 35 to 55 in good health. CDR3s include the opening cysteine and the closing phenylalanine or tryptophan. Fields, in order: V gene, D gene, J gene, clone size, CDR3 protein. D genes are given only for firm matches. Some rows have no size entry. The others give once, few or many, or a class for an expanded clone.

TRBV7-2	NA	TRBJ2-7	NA	CASSQINSGEQYF
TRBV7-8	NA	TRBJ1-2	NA	CASGGGTRYGYTF
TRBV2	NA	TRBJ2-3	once	CASSEGAWDTQYF
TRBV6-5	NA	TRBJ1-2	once	CASSKHGLSFGYTF
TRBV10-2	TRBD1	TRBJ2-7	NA	CASRQGQFYEQYF
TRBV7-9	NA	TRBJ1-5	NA	CASSLGGRNQPQHF
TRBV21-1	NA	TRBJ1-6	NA	CASSKGVQKGPKETPLHF
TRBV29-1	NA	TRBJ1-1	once	CSVDEGLGTEAFF
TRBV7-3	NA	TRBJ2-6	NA	CASSGLTSLPSGANVLTF
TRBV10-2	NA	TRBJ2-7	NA	CASSEDGSSYEQYF
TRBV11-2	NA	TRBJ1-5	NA	CASSLDSDQPQHF
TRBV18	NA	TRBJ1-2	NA	CASSDLQSGGGYTF
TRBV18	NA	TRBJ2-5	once	CASSPYQGLQTQETQYF
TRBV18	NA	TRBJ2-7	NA	CASSPPKQTYEQYF
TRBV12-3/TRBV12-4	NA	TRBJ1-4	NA	CASSPAEEKLFF
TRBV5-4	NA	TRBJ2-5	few	CASSLKSQETQYF